A selection of T cell receptor beta chains follows, all from one sample in a study of T cell responses to AZD1222 COVID-19 vaccine. The method was immunoSEQ multiplex PCR; TCRdb's version includes in-frame clones alone and lacks a portion of them. Here the sample spans about 94,000 clones, nearly 90% being singletons. Material: peripheral blood, obtained on day 0 of AZD1222 vaccination. These receptors originate from an adult in good health. Both conserved end residues are trimmed from each CDR3. Fields, in order: V gene, CDR3 protein.

V: TRBV3-1/TRBV3-2
CDR3: ASSHTTEVIGQY

V: TRBV9
CDR3: ASSVGGQGAQRGTIY

V: TRBV7-2
CDR3: ASSLGLSEAGYT

V: TRBV7-3
CDR3: ASSWRAGRQETQY

V: TRBV7-3
CDR3: ASSLLQINSPLH

V: TRBV6-4
CDR3: ASSDSAFRNNSPLH

V: TRBV18
CDR3: ASSPIDPPTYGYT

V: TRBV19
CDR3: ASSIDWADTQY

V: TRBV7-6
CDR3: ASSLRGTTLGETQY

V: TRBV7-2
CDR3: ASSPSRGGRQETQY

V: TRBV27
CDR3: ASSFGTDSLFGYT

V: TRBV25-1
CDR3: ASSGWTGTNSPLH

V: TRBV2
CDR3: ASRAGLAGVEQF

V: TRBV7-9
CDR3: ASSPTSGANRAAF

V: TRBV6-5
CDR3: ASSYRGSPYNEQF

V: TRBV7-9
CDR3: ASSPGLSSEKLF

V: TRBV29-1
CDR3: SVRRGDYGYT

V: TRBV14
CDR3: ASSQEGYEQY

V: TRBV7-3
CDR3: ASSLISFGIATNEKLF

V: TRBV5-5
CDR3: ASSLDLTSGVIVGELF

V: TRBV6-1
CDR3: ASSEEGTDTQY

V: TRBV11-2
CDR3: ASSLDKGDEKLF

V: TRBV9
CDR3: ASSSNPFEQY

V: TRBV7-8
CDR3: ASSSAPRVELF

V: TRBV5-1
CDR3: ASIEGPGTDTQY

V: TRBV20-1
CDR3: SATENTGELF

V: TRBV7-7
CDR3: ASSLKGGASVNEQF

V: TRBV4-2
CDR3: ASSRDRASSGNTIY

V: TRBV6-5
CDR3: ASSLEGNTEAF

V: TRBV19
CDR3: ASRGGQVYEKLF

V: TRBV7-2
CDR3: ASSGQTGYSNQPQH

V: TRBV10-1
CDR3: ASSEPGQGTDGNTIY

V: TRBV21-1
CDR3: ASTAAGGNTDTQY

V: TRBV18
CDR3: ASSRSGAEAF

V: TRBV29-1
CDR3: SVRTVGNTIY

V: TRBV7-6
CDR3: ASSPATAGREQY

V: TRBV4-1
CDR3: ASSQGGPLH

V: TRBV30
CDR3: AWSTNGGVGEKLF

V: TRBV7-2
CDR3: ASSLEIGIGYT

V: TRBV7-2
CDR3: ASSATGGGWPQH

V: TRBV5-1
CDR3: ASSRTPEADEQY

V: TRBV9
CDR3: ASSLGGPAYEQY

V: TRBV3-1/TRBV3-2
CDR3: ASSQEVETQY

V: TRBV11-2
CDR3: ASSPTGELF

V: TRBV7-8
CDR3: ASIPWGENSPLH

V: TRBV7-9
CDR3: ASSKAANLAINEQF

V: TRBV5-4
CDR3: ASSHTGLTNEKLF

V: TRBV9
CDR3: ASSVVSGGAYNEQF

V: TRBV11-3
CDR3: ASSLDSGTSGVHNEQF

V: TRBV19
CDR3: ASSTLGWDSYLSGNTIY

V: TRBV19
CDR3: ASNRGTDTQY

V: TRBV12-3/TRBV12-4
CDR3: ASSLGGRRYT

V: TRBV7-2
CDR3: ASWASDTDTQY

V: TRBV6-5
CDR3: ASSYGDFYGYT

V: TRBV27
CDR3: ASSWSGGPVGQPQH